Detailed here is one T cell receptor beta chain. Its cognate antigen is unknown. The sample comes from a study of blood T cells in healthy people across ages. Study-level points and caveats: Long-lived donors had more naive CD4+ cells and higher diversity than aged donors.

V was shortened by 4 bases and J by 10 bases, with 17 bases between the two germline ends. Germline V gene lookup returns CDR1 MGHRA and CDR2 YSYEKL. This CDR3 has 15 residues. A sample-barcoded 5' primer and a J-beta primer mix were used in a second PCR of roughly 6 to 11 cycles. TCRdb ran MiXCR on the 5' RACE reads and lists one entry per CDR3 protein. Counted here are around 780,000 distinct CDR3 sequences, roughly 26% occurring once; the ten biggest clones make up 2.5% to 3.5%. Another study also made use of these data, one on T cells of mothers and their children. That paper states: Added by the second PCR's M1S primer were sample barcodes and 2-4 random nucleotides. The overlap seen between related mothers and children slightly exceeded that of unrelated pairs, though not significantly.

The sequence was obtained from a boy aged 10-17 years in good health. This chain links TRBV4-1 with TRBJ1-6; perhaps TRBD1 as D (5 bases). Sequencing was carried out using blood. CDR3 in amino acids: CASSLIEGGVSPLHF. The CDR3 DNA is TGCGCCAGCAGCCTCATAGAAGGAGGGGTCTCACCCCTCCACTTT.